The clone carrying this T cell receptor (beta chain) occurred a few times. What it recognizes is unknown. The CDR3 totals 15 residues. CDR1 and CDR2 (germline): DFQATT, SNEGSKA (reference sequence). Trimming removed 1 base from V and 1 base from J, with 11 bases in between. The data belong to a study of post-analysis software for immune sequencing data. Study-wide background: The courses of disease that were included comprised relapsing-remitting, secondary progressive and progressive-relapsing multiple sclerosis.

Regarding the study as a whole: Analysis by F measure revealed that same-batch samples clustered strongly together. Significantly decreased normalized Chao1 diversity was recorded for multiple sclerosis patients relative to controls.

Tagging with unique molecular identifiers was a feature of the TCR beta cDNA libraries. One entry per CDR3 protein results from TCRdb running MiXCR on the PCR reads. The sample records roughly 150,000 distinct CDR3 sequences, around 36% being singletons. This specimen was blood, taken after autologous hematopoietic stem cell transplantation. The V call is TRBV20-1, the J call TRBJ2-1; TRBD2 might be the D (5 bases). The source of this sequence is a girl aged 5-17 years with multiple sclerosis. CDR3 amino acids: CSARGGPSSYNEQFF. Written as DNA, the CDR3 is TGCAGTGCTAGAGGCGGGCCTAGTTCCTACAATGAGCAGTTCTTC.